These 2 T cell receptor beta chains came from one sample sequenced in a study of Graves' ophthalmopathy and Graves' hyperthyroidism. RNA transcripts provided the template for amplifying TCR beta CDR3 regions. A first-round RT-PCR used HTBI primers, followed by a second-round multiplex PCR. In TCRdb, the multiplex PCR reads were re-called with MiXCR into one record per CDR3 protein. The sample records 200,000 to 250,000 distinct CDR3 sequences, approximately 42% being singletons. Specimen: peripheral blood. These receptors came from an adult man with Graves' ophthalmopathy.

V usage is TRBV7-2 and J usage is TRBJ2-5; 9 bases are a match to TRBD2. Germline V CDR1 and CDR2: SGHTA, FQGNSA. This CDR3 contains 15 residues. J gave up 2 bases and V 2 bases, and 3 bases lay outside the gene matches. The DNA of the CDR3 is TGTGCCAGCAGCTTAATAGCGGGGGCACAAGAGACCCAGTACTTC. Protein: CASSLIAGAQETQYF.

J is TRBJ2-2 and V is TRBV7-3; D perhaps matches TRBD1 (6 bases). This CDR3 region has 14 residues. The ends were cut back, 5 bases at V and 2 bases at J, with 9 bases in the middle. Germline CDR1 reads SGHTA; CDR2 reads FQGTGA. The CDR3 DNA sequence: TGTGCCAGCAGCCGGGGACATAACACCGGGGAGCTGTTTTTT. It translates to CASSRGHNTGELFF.